The source of this T cell receptor (beta chain) is a study of technical replicates of blood from a few donors listed by TCRdb under 2017. As regards this clone: Its cognate antigen has yet to be identified. No per-base quality is available; no much larger clone lies one base away.

Sequences SGHAT (CDR1) and FQNNGV (CDR2) are obtained from the germline V gene. V is clipped by 1 base and J by 8 bases, and the sequence between their germline boundaries is 6 bases long. The CDR3 sequence holds 12 residues, the cysteine and phenylalanine included. Of all the DNA, just the CDR3 is kept, 36 bases in frame from base 1. Libraries were built with the immunoSEQ multiplex PCR assay. TCRdb took over this immuneACCESS table, retaining in-frame rearrangements with V and J assigned. Such tables are incomplete; in checked studies, under half of the missing clones stem from an unresolved V gene, and the remainder is unexplained. The sample includes roughly 72,000 clones, with 96% observed a single time. Clones ranked in the top ten supply about 0.34% of the sample.

The sequence links TRBV11-2 to TRBJ2-1; the D gene identity is not certain. This clonotype was sampled from a human donor in good health. The sequencing input was T cells isolated from PBMCs. This receptor carries the CDR3 CASSLGAYEQFF. The bases read TGTGCCAGCAGCTTAGGGGCGTATGAGCAGTTCTTC. When the CDR3 is completed using the reference TRBV11-2 and TRBJ2-1 genes on either side, the full variable domain is EAGVAQSPRYKIIEKRQSVAFWCNPISGHATLYWYQQILGQGPKLLIQFQNNGVVDDSQLPKDRFSAERLKGVDSTLKIQPAKLEDSAVYLCASSLGAYEQFFGPGTRLTVL.